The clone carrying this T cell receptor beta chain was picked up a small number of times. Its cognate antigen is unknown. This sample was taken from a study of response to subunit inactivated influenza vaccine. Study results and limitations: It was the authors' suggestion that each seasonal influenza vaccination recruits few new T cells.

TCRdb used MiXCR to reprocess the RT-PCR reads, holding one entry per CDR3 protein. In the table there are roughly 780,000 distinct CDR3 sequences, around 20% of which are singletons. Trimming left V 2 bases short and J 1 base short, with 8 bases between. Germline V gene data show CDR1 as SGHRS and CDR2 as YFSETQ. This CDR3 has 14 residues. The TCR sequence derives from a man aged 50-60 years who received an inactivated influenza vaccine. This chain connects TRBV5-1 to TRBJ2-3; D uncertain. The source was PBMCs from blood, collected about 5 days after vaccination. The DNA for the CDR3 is TGCGCCAGCAGCTTTGGAATGCGCACAGATACGCAGTATTTT. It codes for CASSFGMRTDTQYF.